Following are 32 T cell receptor beta chains from one sample sequenced in a study of T cell changes during pregnancy in multiple sclerosis. TCRdb keeps only in-frame clones here, not all; method: immunoSEQ multiplex PCR. The data contain about 110,000 clones, roughly 90% of them seen just once; the ten biggest clones take up about 1.5%. The specimen was peripheral blood, collected in the third trimester of pregnancy. The receptors stem from a female donor with multiple sclerosis, enrolled in a pregnancy study.

This chain joins TRBV5-1 and TRBJ2-5; 10 positions agree with TRBD2. CDR3 length equals 15 residues. In germline, CDR1 is SGHRS, CDR2 YFSETQ. The V segment lost 0 bases and the J segment 4 bases; nucleotides outside the gene matches: 3. The CDR3: CASSLVPSGRETQYF. CDR3 nucleotides: TGCGCCAGCAGCTTGGTCCCTAGCGGGAGAGAGACCCAGTACTTC.

This chain joins TRBV28 and TRBJ1-1; no clear D gene. In germline, CDR1 is MDHEN, CDR2 SYDVKM. The CDR3 has 13 amino acids. V dropped 2 bases and J dropped 5 bases, with 9 bases sitting between them. This CDR3 is CASSLGPGTEAFF. CDR3 nucleotide sequence: TGTGCCAGCAGTTTAGGGCCGGGAACTGAAGCTTTCTTT. The whole variable domain, filled in from reference TRBV28 and TRBJ1-1, reads DVKVTQSSRYLVKRTGEKVFLECVQDMDHENMFWYRQDPGLGLRLIYFSYDVKMKEKGDIPEGYSVSREKKERFSLILESASTNQTSMYLCASSLGPGTEAFFGQGTRLTVV.

The gene calls are TRBV5-1 and TRBJ1-2; 9 bases fit TRBD1. Germline values: CDR1 SGHRS, CDR2 YFSETQ. J gave up 7 bases and V 3 bases, and 7 bases lay outside the gene matches. CDR3 length: 14 residues. The CDR3 sequence is CASSSRQGGSGYTF. DNA of the CDR3: TGCGCCAGCAGCTCCCGACAGGGGGGGAGTGGCTACACCTTC.

The chain uses TRBV10-1 and TRBJ1-2; tentative D call: TRBD1 (6 bases). Trimming removed 3 bases at V and 4 bases at J, with 9 bases between. The length of the CDR3 is 13 residues. The germline V gene has CDR1 WNHNN and CDR2 SYGVQD (reference sequence). The CDR3 loop is CASSESGAYGYTF. CDR3 DNA: TGCGCCAGCAGTGAATCAGGGGCCTATGGCTACACCTTC.

This chain connects TRBV6-5 to TRBJ1-1; D call uncertain. CDR1 and CDR2 (germline): MNHEY, SVGAGI. V lost 6 bases and J 3 bases, leaving 5 bases between the germline ends. The CDR3 runs 11 residues. In nucleotides, the CDR3 is TGTGCCAGCAGACGAGACACTGAAGCTTTCTTT. Amino acid sequence: CASRRDTEAFF.

The rearrangement joins TRBV10-3 to TRBJ1-2; 9 bases map to TRBD1. This CDR3 has 13 residues. V lost 3 bases and J lost 8; bases outside the gene matches: 4. From germline, CDR1 is ENHRY and CDR2 SYGVKD. CDR3 coding DNA: TGTGCCATCAGTGACCGGACAGGGGAAGGCTACACCTTC. It encodes CAISDRTGEGYTF.

The genes are TRBV6-1 and TRBJ1-4; the D is unclear. V was shortened by 6 bases and J by 8 bases, with 13 bases between the two germline ends. CDR3 length equals 13 residues. Germline CDR1 is MNHNS and CDR2 is SASEGT. The CDR3 bases are TGTGCCAGCAGGGCAATAATTTTAGAAAAACTGTTTTTT. Its translation: CASRAIILEKLFF.

This clone was detected only once. The gene calls are TRBV30 and TRBJ2-1; TRBD2 is a possible D gene (7 bases). The V end was cut by 2 bases, the J end by 5 bases, with 16 bases between. The V gene's germline CDR1 is GTSNPN and CDR2 SVGIG (reference sequence). The CDR3 runs to 15 residues. CDR3 DNA: TGTGCCTGGAGTCCGAGGGGGGGCGGAAACAATGAGCAGTTCTTC. As protein: CAWSPRGGGNNEQFF.

The chain has TRBV9 and TRBJ2-4; 9 bases are shared with TRBD1. Trimming cost V 3 bases and J 3 bases; bases outside gene matches: 13. CDR3 length: 18 amino acids. The germline V gene has CDR1 SGDLS and CDR2 YYNGEE. The CDR3 loop reads CASSGGQGPREVKNIQYF. CDR3 DNA: TGTGCCAGCAGCGGGGGACAGGGTCCGCGAGAGGTCAAAAACATTCAGTACTTC.

This clone was detected once. The chain employs TRBV6-5 and TRBJ2-7; 14 bases match TRBD2. Germline lookup yields CDR1 MNHEY and CDR2 SVGAGI. The CDR3 covers 15 residues. The V gene end was trimmed by 5 bases and the J gene end by 1 base; junction bases not matched to a gene: 1. The CDR3 here is CASSGTSGGSYEQYF. CDR3 bases: TGTGCCAGCAGTGGGACTAGCGGGGGATCCTACGAGCAGTACTTC.

The rearrangement uses TRBV27 and TRBJ2-7, with TRBD1 matching over 7 bases. CDR3 size: 21 residues. The V and J ends lost 6 bases and 1 base, in that order; junction bases with no gene match: 27. Per germline, CDR1 MNHEY and CDR2 SMNVEV (reference sequence). CDR3 coding DNA: TGTGCCAGCAGCTCACCCCGGGTCGGCCCGCGAGACGGGACAGATTCCTACGAGCAGTACTTC. It is translated as CASSSPRVGPRDGTDSYEQYF.

This sequence joins TRBV5-1 and TRBJ2-1, with 14 nucleotides matching TRBD2. Looked up from germline, CDR1 is SGHRS and CDR2 is YFSETQ. CDR3 size: 15 residues. V gave up 4 bases and J gave up 15 bases; unmatched junction bases: 12. CDR3 nucleotides: TGCGCCAGCAGCCCGGGACTAGCGGGGGAAACACGGGGGTTCTTC. It is translated as CASSPGLAGETRGFF.

The chain uses TRBV14 and TRBJ2-2; D not resolved. Trimming left V 4 bases short and J 6 bases short, with 15 bases between. Germline V gene data show CDR1 as SGHDN and CDR2 as FVKESK. The CDR3 covers 15 residues. The chain's CDR3 is CASSPRKPDAGELFF. The CDR3 region has the DNA TGTGCCAGCAGCCCGAGGAAACCTGACGCCGGGGAGCTGTTTTTT.

The DNA for the CDR3 is TGTGCCAGCAGTTTAAACAGGGGGCCCAGCTATGGCTACACCTTC. This encodes CASSLNRGPSYGYTF. The J gene is TRBJ1-2, the V gene TRBV28, with 9 nucleotides matching TRBD1. V trimming: 2 bases; J trimming: 4 bases; junction bases outside the gene matches: 5. The germline CDR1 and CDR2 sequences are MDHEN and SYDVKM. The CDR3 consists of 15 residues.

The gene calls are TRBV30 and TRBJ2-7; 7 nucleotides agree with TRBD1. The CDR3 runs to 12 residues. Losses at the gene ends were 8 bases for V and 3 bases for J; bases not matched to a gene: 7. Germline V gene sequence: CDR1 GTSNPN, CDR2 SVGIG (reference sequence). CDR3 bases: TGTGCCGGTGAGGCAGGGGGCTACGAGCAGTACTTC. Its translation: CAGEAGGYEQYF.

The chain combines TRBV5-1 with TRBJ2-5; the D gene is possibly TRBD1 (6 bases). The V and J ends lost 0 bases and 0 bases respectively, with 12 bases between them. Germline CDR1 reads SGHRS; CDR2 reads YFSETQ. The CDR3 totals 16 residues. DNA of the CDR3: TGCGCCAGCAGCTTGGGTGGTTGGACAGACCAAGAGACCCAGTACTTC. The encoded protein is CASSLGGWTDQETQYF.

Only one count was recorded for this clone. The chain couples TRBV10-1 to TRBJ2-1; 10 nucleotides match TRBD1. V shed 5 bases and J 7 bases; nucleotides not matched to a gene: 5. Germline CDR1 and CDR2: WNHNN and SYGVQD (reference sequence). The CDR3 contains 14 residues. CDR3 residues: CASSQTGGANEQFF. In nucleotides, the CDR3 is TGCGCCAGCAGTCAGACAGGGGGCGCGAATGAGCAGTTCTTC.

The genes are TRBV10-3 and TRBJ2-4; 8 bases match TRBD1. The CDR3 covers 14 residues. V lost 6 bases, J lost 6 bases, and 7 bases stayed unmatched. Germline V gene lookup returns CDR1 ENHRY and CDR2 SYGVKD. CDR3 sequence: CAISPTGEANIQYF. The CDR3, as DNA: TGTGCCATCAGCCCGACAGGGGAGGCAAACATTCAGTACTTC.

The chain combines TRBV30 with TRBJ1-1; D ambiguous. The CDR3 extends over 13 amino acids. Germline V gene sequence: CDR1 GTSNPN, CDR2 SVGIG (reference sequence). Trimming stripped 4 bases from V and 3 bases from J, with 12 bases between. In DNA, the CDR3 is TGTGCCTGGACAAAGGACTGGGACACTGAAGCTTTCTTT. Its translation: CAWTKDWDTEAFF.

The chain links TRBV5-6 to TRBJ2-3; a possible D gene is TRBD2 (6 bases). CDR3 size: 15 residues. In germline, CDR1 is SGHDT, CDR2 YYEEEE. With 6 bases removed from V and 4 bases from J, the gap between germline ends came to 18 bases. The CDR3 DNA sequence: TGTGCCAGCACCCACAGCGGGTCGTATTCAGATACGCAGTATTTT. This sequence encodes CASTHSGSYSDTQYF. Full variable domain (missing parts from reference TRBV5-6 and TRBJ2-3): DAGVTQSPTHLIKTRGQQVTLRCSPKSGHDTVSWYQQALGQGPQFIFQYYEEEERQRGNFPDRFSGHQFPNYSSELNVNALLLGDSALYLCASTHSGSYSDTQYFGPGTRLTVL.

This chain links TRBV28 with TRBJ2-6; 10 nucleotides align to TRBD1. The CDR3 has 19 amino acids. The V segment lost 8 bases and the J segment 0 bases; nucleotides outside the gene matches: 13. Germline V gives CDR1 MDHEN, CDR2 SYDVKM. The CDR3 protein is CASSPVGTGVFSGANVLTF. The DNA of the CDR3 is TGTGCCAGCTCCCCTGTTGGGACAGGGGTTTTCTCTGGGGCCAACGTCCTGACTTTC.

This chain uses TRBV6-5 with TRBJ1-5; a possible D gene is TRBD1 (5 bases). V was clipped by 6 bases and J by 7 bases, with 16 bases between them. This CDR3 is built from 14 residues. Germline CDR1 reads MNHEY; CDR2 reads SVGAGI. The DNA of the CDR3 is TGTGCCAGCAGCCCGACAGCCGGGGGACAGCCCCAGCATTTT. It codes for CASSPTAGGQPQHF.

The rearrangement uses TRBV5-1 and TRBJ2-1; possibly TRBD2 for D (6 bases). Trimming cost V 4 bases and J 10 bases, with 21 bases left between them. The germline V gene encodes CDR1 SGHRS and CDR2 YFSETQ. CDR3 length equals 15 residues. The CDR3, as DNA: TGCGCCAGCAGCGCTCCGGGACTCCCCAGGTTAGAGCAGTTCTTC. Its translation: CASSAPGLPRLEQFF.

The chain uses TRBV10-3 and TRBJ2-1; 10 nucleotides align to TRBD1. Per the germline V gene, CDR1 is ENHRY and CDR2 is SYGVKD. The CDR3 has 17 residues. V shed 3 bases, J shed 6 bases, and the junction held 11 bases outside the gene matches. The CDR3 DNA reads TGTGCCATCAGTGAACCGACCGGGACAGGGGAATTCAATGAGCAGTTCTTC. Translating it yields CAISEPTGTGEFNEQFF.

V gene TRBV10-1 combines with J gene TRBJ2-1; 16 bases are a match to TRBD2. CDR3 length equals 19 residues. Germline CDR1 WNHNN, CDR2 SYGVQD (reference sequence). The V and J ends lost 7 bases and 12 bases, in that order; junction bases with no gene match: 21. The CDR3 sequence is CASTRSGTSGRGGHKRQFF. The DNA for the CDR3 is TGCGCCAGCACCCGCAGCGGGACTAGCGGGAGGGGGGGCCATAAAAGGCAGTTCTTC.

This clone was seen only once. CDR3 region: CAWSGVGVGGYTF. The CDR3 DNA reads as TGTGCCTGGAGTGGAGTAGGGGTGGGTGGCTACACCTTC. The chain carries TRBV30 and TRBJ1-2, with D tentatively TRBD1 (5 bases). Germline CDR1 reads GTSNPN; CDR2 reads SVGIG (reference sequence). V was clipped by 1 base and J by 7 bases, with 13 bases between them. The length of the CDR3 is 13 residues.

The chain recombines TRBV21-1 with TRBJ1-4; the D call in the table, TRBD1, was not verified against the DNA. TRBV21-1 is a recognized pseudogene. The CDR3 has 14 amino acids. The CDR3 spells CASSPRGIAEKLFF. CDR3 nucleotide sequence: TGTGCCAGCAGCCCCAGGGGCATCGCTGAAAAACTGTTTTTT.

The rearrangement joins TRBV30 to TRBJ2-5; 7 bases match TRBD2. CDR3 length equals 14 residues. Germline V gives CDR1 GTSNPN, CDR2 SVGIG (reference sequence). The V gene end was trimmed by 5 bases and the J gene end by 9 bases; junction bases not matched to a gene: 15. The CDR3 sequence: CAWEEGRSGRAQYF. The CDR3 nucleotides are TGTGCCTGGGAGGAGGGACGGTCGGGGAGGGCCCAGTACTTC.

V gene TRBV19 combines with J gene TRBJ1-1, with TRBD1 identical over 9 bases. V trimming: 4 bases; J trimming: 5 bases; junction bases outside the gene matches: 5. CDR1 and CDR2 (germline): LNHDA, SQIVND (reference sequence). The CDR3 has 14 amino acids. The CDR3: CASSTRTGETEAFF. In DNA form, the CDR3 reads TGTGCCAGTAGTACCAGGACAGGGGAGACTGAAGCTTTCTTT. The whole variable domain, remainder taken from reference TRBV19 and TRBJ1-1, is DGGITQSPKYLFRKEGQNVTLSCEQNLNHDAMYWYRQDPGQGLRLIYYSQIVNDFQKGDIAEGYSVSREKKESFPLTVTSAQKNPTAFYLCASSTRTGETEAFFGQGTRLTVV.

This sequence joins TRBV7-9 and TRBJ2-7; D perhaps matches TRBD1 (5 bases). V dropped 4 bases and J dropped 2 bases, with 9 bases sitting between them. Germline loops: CDR1 SEHNR, CDR2 FQNEAQ (reference sequence). There are 13 residues in the CDR3. The CDR3 reads CASSSTGPYEQYF. As DNA, the CDR3 is TGTGCCAGCAGCTCAACAGGCCCCTACGAGCAGTACTTC.

The chain couples TRBV23-1 to TRBJ1-4; TRBD1 aligns across 8 bases. TRBV23-1 belongs to the ORF category, with a function that is uncertain. The V and J ends lost 4 bases and 8 bases, in that order; junction bases with no gene match: 15. CDR3 length: 17 residues. The CDR3 reads CASSPPTTRGRGEKLFF. Here the CDR3 DNA reads TGCGCCAGCAGTCCGCCCACCACCAGGGGGCGAGGAGAAAAACTGTTTTTT.

The V call is TRBV12-5, the J call TRBJ2-2; 11 bases match TRBD2. The ends lost 2 bases at V and 4 bases at J; junction bases unmatched: 27. CDR1 and CDR2 from the germline V gene are LGHNT and FRNRAP. CDR3 size: 24 residues. Here the CDR3 DNA reads TGTGCTAGTGGTTTGTCACCCGACAGGTTCCCCGGGACTAGCGGACCCTCTTCCACCGGGGAGCTGTTTTTT. It is translated as CASGLSPDRFPGTSGPSSTGELFF.